A single T cell receptor beta chain is shown here with its context. This clonotype occurred a few times. Which antigen it targets is not known. No base-level quality is on record; no much larger clone is a single base apart. Reading the label with the study, this specimen's time point is: healthy volunteer bleed at 6 weeks. Total RNA was extracted from unfractionated whole blood that had been collected in Tempus Blood RNA tubes. As TCR sequencing controls, 4 or 5 healthy volunteers were used, with blood taken at day 0, 2 weeks and 6 weeks. CDR1 and CDR2 (SGDLS, YYNGEE) derive from the germline V gene. The germline V and J ends show losses of 0 bases and 3 bases respectively, and no gene match explains 11 bases of the junction. From the cysteine through the phenylalanine, the CDR3 covers 19 amino acids. Here the CDR3 DNA is all that survives: 57 bases in frame from base 1. Preparation of the library involved RACE. Instrument on record: NextSeq 500. During library preparation, unique molecular identifiers were attached to individual cDNA molecules so that TCRs could be counted in a quantitative, reproducible way. The authors processed their data as follows. The median number of TCRs per sample was approximately 96,000, ranging from about 20,000 to 690,600. V, J and CDR3 annotation of the TCR reads was performed with the Decombinator software suite. For the PS versus PT1 abundance plots, all samples were subsampled to the same number of TCRs (28,000). Expanded TCRs were defined as absent before sensitization and observed at least eight times at the 2-week time point. TCRdb trimmed public reads at Q25 via fastp, called clones via MiXCR and kept in-frame beta chains. Rows with one shared CDR3 protein collapse into an entry with the most common genes and DNA. TCRdb's processing, not the authors' own work, is the source of the V and J calls. The sample has about 65,000 distinct CDR3 sequences on record, about 6.5% of them singletons. The ten largest clones take up 3% to 4% of the sample.

This sample is drawn from a study of human T cells and chemical hapten exposure (dated by TCRdb to the early 2020s). Some background on the complete study: Libraries were pooled for sequencing, and variation in per-sample TCR yields was attributed mainly to small differences in library volumes within the pool. In alopecia patients, the study followed how the peripheral blood TCR repertoire changed in vivo over primary and secondary sensitization to diphenylcyclopropenone (DPC), a hapten. For every blood RNA sample, sequencing covered both the TCR alpha and TCR beta chains.

On the study overall, not on this receptor specifically: Repeated subsampling changed both the strength of the expansion versus patch-test correlation and the threshold at which that correlation became significant. DPC sensitization did not change the number of TCRs with a frequency above 1 in 1000, and there was no evidence of changes in global repertoire structure.

The sequence links TRBV9 to TRBJ2-3, and 12 junction bases match TRBD2. This clonotype originated in a female donor in good health. Some clones in this sample may be carry-over from other donors' samples. The sequencing input was whole blood. The nucleotides are TGTGCCAGCAGCGTAGAGTCTTCGACTAGCGGGAGCTGGACAGATACGCAGTATTTT. Translated, it reads CASSVESSTSGSWTDTQYF.